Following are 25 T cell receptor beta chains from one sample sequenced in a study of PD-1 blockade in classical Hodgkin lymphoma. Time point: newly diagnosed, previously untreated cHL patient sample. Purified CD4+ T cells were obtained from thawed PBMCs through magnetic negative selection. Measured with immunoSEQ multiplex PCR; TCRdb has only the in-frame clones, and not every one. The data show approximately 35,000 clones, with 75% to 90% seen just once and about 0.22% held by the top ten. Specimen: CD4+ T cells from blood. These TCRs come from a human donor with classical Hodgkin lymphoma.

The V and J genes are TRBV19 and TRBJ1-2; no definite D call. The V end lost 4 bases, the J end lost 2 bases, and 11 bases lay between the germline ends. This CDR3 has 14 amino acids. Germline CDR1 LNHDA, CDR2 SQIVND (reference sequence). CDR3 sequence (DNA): TGTGCCAGTAGTAAGGTATCGGGGAACTATGGCTACACCTTC. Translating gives CASSKVSGNYGYTF.

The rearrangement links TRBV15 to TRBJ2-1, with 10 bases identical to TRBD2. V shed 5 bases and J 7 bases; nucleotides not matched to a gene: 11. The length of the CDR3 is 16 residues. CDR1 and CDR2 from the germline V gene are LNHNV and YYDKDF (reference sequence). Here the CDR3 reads CATSARTSGVANEQFF. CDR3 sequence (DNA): TGTGCCACCAGCGCCCGCACTAGCGGGGTTGCGAATGAGCAGTTCTTC.

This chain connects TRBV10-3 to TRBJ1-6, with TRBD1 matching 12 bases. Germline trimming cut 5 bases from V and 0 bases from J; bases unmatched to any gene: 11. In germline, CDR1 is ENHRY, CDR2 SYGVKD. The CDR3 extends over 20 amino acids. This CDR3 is CAISQGGTGGFSSYNSPLHF. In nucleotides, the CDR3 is TGTGCCATCAGTCAGGGGGGGACAGGGGGCTTTAGCTCCTATAATTCACCCCTCCACTTT.

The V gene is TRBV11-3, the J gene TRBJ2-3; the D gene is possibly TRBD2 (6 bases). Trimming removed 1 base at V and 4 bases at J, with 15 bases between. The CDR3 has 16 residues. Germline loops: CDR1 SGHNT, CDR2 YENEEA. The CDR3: CASSLGSSGRADTQYF. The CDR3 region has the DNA TGTGCCAGCAGCTTAGGGTCCAGCGGGCGGGCAGATACGCAGTATTTT.

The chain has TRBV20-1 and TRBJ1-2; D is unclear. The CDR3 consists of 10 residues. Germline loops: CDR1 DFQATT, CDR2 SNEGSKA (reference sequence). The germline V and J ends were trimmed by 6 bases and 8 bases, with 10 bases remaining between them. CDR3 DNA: TGCAGTGCGCACTTTGAAGGCTACACCTTC. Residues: CSAHFEGYTF.

CDR3 in amino acids: CASSSYRGEAKNIQYF. The CDR3 nucleotides read TGTGCCAGCAGCTCGTACCGGGGGGAGGCCAAAAACATTCAGTACTTC. The chain links TRBV11-2 to TRBJ2-4, with 7 bases that match TRBD2. After removal of 4 bases from V and 1 base from J, the junction contained 7 bases not matched to a gene. This CDR3 is 16 amino acids long. In germline, CDR1 is SGHAT, CDR2 FQNNGV. Full variable domain (rest looked up from reference TRBV11-2 and TRBJ2-4): EAGVAQSPRYKIIEKRQSVAFWCNPISGHATLYWYQQILGQGPKLLIQFQNNGVVDDSQLPKDRFSAERLKGVDSTLKIQPAKLEDSAVYLCASSSYRGEAKNIQYFGAGTRLSVL.

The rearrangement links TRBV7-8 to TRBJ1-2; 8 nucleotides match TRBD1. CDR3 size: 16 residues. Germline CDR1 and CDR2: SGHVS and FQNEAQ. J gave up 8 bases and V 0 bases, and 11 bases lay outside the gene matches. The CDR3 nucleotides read TGTGCCAGCAGCTTAGCCCTTTTAGGACAGGGCGACGGCTACACCTTC. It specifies CASSLALLGQGDGYTF. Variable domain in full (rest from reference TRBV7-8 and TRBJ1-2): GAGVSQSPRYKVAKRGQDVALRCDPISGHVSLFWYQQALGQGPEFLTYFQNEAQLDKSGLPSDRFFAERPEGSVSTLKIQRTQQEDSAVYLCASSLALLGQGDGYTFGSGTRLTVV.

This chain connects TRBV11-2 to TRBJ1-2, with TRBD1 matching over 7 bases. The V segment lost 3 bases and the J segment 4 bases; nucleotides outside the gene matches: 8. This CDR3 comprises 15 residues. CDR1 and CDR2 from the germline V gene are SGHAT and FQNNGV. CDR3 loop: CASSFVGTALYGYTF. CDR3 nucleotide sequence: TGTGCCAGCAGCTTCGTGGGGACAGCTCTCTATGGCTACACCTTC.

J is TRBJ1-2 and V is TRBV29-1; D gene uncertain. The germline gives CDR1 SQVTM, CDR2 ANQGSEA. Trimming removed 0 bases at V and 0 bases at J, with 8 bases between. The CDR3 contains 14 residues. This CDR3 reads CSVEDGRANYGYTF. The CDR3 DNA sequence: TGCAGCGTTGAAGATGGGAGAGCTAACTATGGCTACACCTTC. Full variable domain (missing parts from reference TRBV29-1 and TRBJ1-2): SAVISQKPSRDICQRGTSLTIQCQVDSQVTMMFWYRQQPGQSLTLIATANQGSEATYESGFVIDKFPISRPNLTFSTLTVSNMSPEDSSIYLCSVEDGRANYGYTFGSGTRLTVV.

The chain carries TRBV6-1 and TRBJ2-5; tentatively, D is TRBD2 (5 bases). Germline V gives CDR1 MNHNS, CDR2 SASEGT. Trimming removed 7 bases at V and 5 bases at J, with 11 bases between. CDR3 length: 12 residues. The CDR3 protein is CASTRGGETQYF. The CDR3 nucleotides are TGTGCCAGCACGAGAGGCGGGGAGACCCAGTACTTC.

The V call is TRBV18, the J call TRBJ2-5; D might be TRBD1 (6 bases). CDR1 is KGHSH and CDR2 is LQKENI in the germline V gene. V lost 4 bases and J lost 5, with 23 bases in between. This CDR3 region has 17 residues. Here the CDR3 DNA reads TGTGCCAGCTCACGCTTCTTACCATCAGAGCAGGGGGAGACCCAGTACTTC. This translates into CASSRFLPSEQGETQYF.

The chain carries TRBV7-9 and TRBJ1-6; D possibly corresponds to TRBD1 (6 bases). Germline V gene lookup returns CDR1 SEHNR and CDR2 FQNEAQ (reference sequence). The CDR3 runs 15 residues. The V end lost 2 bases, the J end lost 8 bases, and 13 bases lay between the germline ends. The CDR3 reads CASSLILGGDSPLHF. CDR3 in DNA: TGTGCCAGCAGCTTAATTTTGGGGGGCGATTCACCCCTCCACTTT.

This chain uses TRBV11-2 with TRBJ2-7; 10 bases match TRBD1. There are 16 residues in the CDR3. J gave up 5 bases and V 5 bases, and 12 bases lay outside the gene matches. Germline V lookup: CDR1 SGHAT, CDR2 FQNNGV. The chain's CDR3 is CASSPRTGQGSNEQYF. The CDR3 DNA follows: TGTGCCAGCAGCCCGAGAACGGGACAGGGGAGCAACGAGCAGTACTTC.

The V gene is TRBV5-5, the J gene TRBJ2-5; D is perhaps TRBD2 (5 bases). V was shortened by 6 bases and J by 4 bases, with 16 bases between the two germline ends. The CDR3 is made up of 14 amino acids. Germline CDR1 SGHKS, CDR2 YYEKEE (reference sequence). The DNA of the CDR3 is TGTGCCAGCACCGTACTAGGTAGTATAGAGACCCAGTACTTC. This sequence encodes CASTVLGSIETQYF.

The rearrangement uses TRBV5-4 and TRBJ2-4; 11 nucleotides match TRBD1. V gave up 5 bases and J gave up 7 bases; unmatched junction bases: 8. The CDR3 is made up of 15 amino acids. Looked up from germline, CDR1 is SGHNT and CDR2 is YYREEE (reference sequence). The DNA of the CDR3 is TGTGCCAGCAGTTCTACCGGGACAGGGGGGAACATTCAGTACTTC. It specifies CASSSTGTGGNIQYF.

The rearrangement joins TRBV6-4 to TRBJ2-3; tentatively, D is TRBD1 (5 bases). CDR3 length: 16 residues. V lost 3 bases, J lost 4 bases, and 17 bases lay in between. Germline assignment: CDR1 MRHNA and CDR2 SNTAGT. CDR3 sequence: CASSEGVAWGSDTQYF. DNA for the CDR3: TGTGCCAGCAGTGAAGGAGTAGCATGGGGCTCAGATACGCAGTATTTT.

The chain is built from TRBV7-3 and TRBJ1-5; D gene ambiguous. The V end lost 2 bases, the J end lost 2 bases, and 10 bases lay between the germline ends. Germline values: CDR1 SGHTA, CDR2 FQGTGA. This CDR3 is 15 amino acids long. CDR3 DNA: TGTGCCAGCAGCTTACAAACTGGGGGCAATCAGCCCCAGCATTTT. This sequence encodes CASSLQTGGNQPQHF.

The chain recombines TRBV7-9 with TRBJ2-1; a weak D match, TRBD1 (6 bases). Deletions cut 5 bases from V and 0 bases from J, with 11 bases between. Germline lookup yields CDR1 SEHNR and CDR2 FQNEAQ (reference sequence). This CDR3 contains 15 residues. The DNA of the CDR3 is TGTGCCAGCAGCCTTAGACAGGCCTCCTACAATGAGCAGTTCTTC. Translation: CASSLRQASYNEQFF.

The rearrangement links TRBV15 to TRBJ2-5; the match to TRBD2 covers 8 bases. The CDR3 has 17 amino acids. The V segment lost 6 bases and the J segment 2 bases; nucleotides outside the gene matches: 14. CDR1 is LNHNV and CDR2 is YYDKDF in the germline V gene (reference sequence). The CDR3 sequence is CATSDRGNRGRQETQYF. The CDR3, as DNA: TGTGCCACCAGTGACCGTGGGAATCGCGGGAGGCAAGAGACCCAGTACTTC.

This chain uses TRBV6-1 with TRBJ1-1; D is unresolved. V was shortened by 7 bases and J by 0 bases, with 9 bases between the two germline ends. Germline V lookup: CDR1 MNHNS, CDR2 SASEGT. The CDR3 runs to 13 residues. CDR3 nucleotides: TGTGCCAGCACCGAGGGATTGAACACTGAAGCTTTCTTT. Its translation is CASTEGLNTEAFF.

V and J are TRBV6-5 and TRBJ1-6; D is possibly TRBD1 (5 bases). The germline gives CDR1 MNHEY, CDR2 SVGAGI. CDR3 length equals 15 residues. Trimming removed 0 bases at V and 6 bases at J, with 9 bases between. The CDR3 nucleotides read TGTGCCAGCAGTTACTCGCCAGGGTTTAATTCACCCCTCCACTTT. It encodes CASSYSPGFNSPLHF.

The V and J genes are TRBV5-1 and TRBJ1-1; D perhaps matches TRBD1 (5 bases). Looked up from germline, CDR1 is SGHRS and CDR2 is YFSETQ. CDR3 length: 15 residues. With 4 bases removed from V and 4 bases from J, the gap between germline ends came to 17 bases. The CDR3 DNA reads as TGCGCCAGCAGCCCTCTTACGGGGGAGGCCACTGAAGCTTTCTTT. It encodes CASSPLTGEATEAFF. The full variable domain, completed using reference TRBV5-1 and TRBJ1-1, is KAGVTQTPRYLIKTRGQQVTLSCSPISGHRSVSWYQQTPGQGLQFLFEYFSETQRNKGNFPGRFSGRQFSNSRSEMNVSTLELGDSALYLCASSPLTGEATEAFFGQGTRLTVV.

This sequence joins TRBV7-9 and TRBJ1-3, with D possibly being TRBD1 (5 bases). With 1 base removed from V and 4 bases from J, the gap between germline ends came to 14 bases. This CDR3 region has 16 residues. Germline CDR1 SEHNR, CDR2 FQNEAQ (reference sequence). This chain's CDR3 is CASSLGAGKPGNTIYF. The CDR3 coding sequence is TGTGCCAGCAGCTTAGGCGCAGGGAAGCCAGGAAACACCATATATTTT.

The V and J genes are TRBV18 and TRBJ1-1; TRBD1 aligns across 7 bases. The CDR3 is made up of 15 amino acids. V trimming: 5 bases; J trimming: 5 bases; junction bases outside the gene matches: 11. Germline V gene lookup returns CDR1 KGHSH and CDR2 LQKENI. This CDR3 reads CASSATGIGNTEAFF. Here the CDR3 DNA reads TGTGCCAGCTCAGCGACAGGGATCGGGAATACTGAAGCTTTCTTT.

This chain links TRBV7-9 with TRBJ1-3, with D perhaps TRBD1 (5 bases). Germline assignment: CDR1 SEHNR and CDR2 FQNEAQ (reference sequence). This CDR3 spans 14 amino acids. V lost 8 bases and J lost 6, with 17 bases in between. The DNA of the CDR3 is TGTGCCAGCCAGGCGGCGGGGGGTTCAAACACCATATATTTT. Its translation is CASQAAGGSNTIYF. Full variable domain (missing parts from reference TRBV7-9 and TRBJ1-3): DTGVSQNPRHKITKRGQNVTFRCDPISEHNRLYWYRQTLGQGPEFLTYFQNEAQLEKSRLLSDRFSAERPKGSFSTLEIQRTEQGDSAMYLCASQAAGGSNTIYFGEGSWLTVV.